The 2 T cell receptor beta chains below all came from one sample that was sequenced in a study of beta chain features in type 1 diabetes. Since all of the isolated RNA was reverse transcribed, expressed TCRB transcripts were what got sequenced. The assay was immunoSEQ multiplex PCR, and TCRdb's table has in-frame clones only and misses some. Counted here are nearly 250,000 clones, 13% to 15% occurring once; the ten biggest clones make up around 0.026%. Specimen: naive CD4+ T cells from blood. These receptors all come from a woman between 35 and 50 years old in good health.

The V call is TRBV18, the J call TRBJ2-5; TRBD2 might be the D (5 bases). The end of the DNA fits TRBJ2-7 better, so the J call may be wrong. Germline V gene data show CDR1 as KGHSH and CDR2 as LQKENI. CDR3 length equals 13 residues. CDR3: CASSPAGSYEQYF. DNA for the CDR3: TGTGCCAGCTCACCAGCGGGCTCCTACGAGCAGTACTTC.

This clone was seen a handful of times. V and J are TRBV5-1 and TRBJ2-5, with 9 nucleotides matching TRBD1. This CDR3 has 15 amino acids. Germline CDR1 SGHRS, CDR2 YFSETQ. V lost 4 bases, J lost 2 bases, and 6 bases stayed unmatched. CDR3: CASSAGTGKQETQYF. DNA of the CDR3: TGCGCCAGCAGCGCCGGGACAGGGAAACAAGAGACCCAGTACTTC.